This T cell receptor (beta chain) was sequenced during a study of T cell changes during pregnancy in multiple sclerosis. Method: immunoSEQ multiplex PCR; TCRdb's copy keeps in-frame clones and lacks some. This sample yields about 55,000 clones, of which just under 90% are seen a single time; 0.55% to 0.65% belongs to the top ten. This receptor was identified in a female donor with multiple sclerosis, enrolled in a pregnancy study. Sample: CD4+ T cells from peripheral blood mononuclear cells, taken in the first trimester of pregnancy.

The CDR3 sequence: CASTPWGQNYNEQFF. The CDR3 nucleotides are TGTGCCAGCACCCCGTGGGGACAGAACTACAATGAGCAGTTCTTC. The chain is built from TRBV9 and TRBJ2-1, with 7 bases lining up with TRBD1. With V trimmed by 6 bases and J by 3 bases, 9 bases remained unmatched. In germline, CDR1 is SGDLS, CDR2 YYNGEE. The CDR3 has 15 residues.